The 26 T cell receptor beta chains listed next were all sequenced from one sample in a study of regulatory T cells in long-lasting Graves disease (dated by TCRdb to the early 2020s). To prepare the library, multiplex PCR was applied. TCRdb shows the sequencer as Illumina HiSeq 4000. TCR beta libraries were built with iRepertoire HTBI primers and Arm-PCR amplification of CDR3 regions. TCRdb reworked the public reads: Q25 trimming with fastp, MiXCR clone assembly, productive beta chains retained. For every CDR3 protein sequence, its rows merge into one entry that carries the most common genes and DNA. For this sample the table gives 200,000 to 250,000 distinct CDR3 sequences, of which roughly 21% were detected only once. The ten largest clones take up 14% of the sample. What this sample's time point label stands for: newly diagnosed GD, antithyroid drugs for less than 3 months. For both TCR sequencing and RNA sequencing, RNA was extracted from PBMCs using TRIzol.

Sequences were derived from peripheral blood mononuclear cells (PBMCs), sampled at new diagnosis, from a patient treated with antithyroid drugs. The receptors were sampled from a female donor with Graves disease.

Details on this clonotype: A much more abundant neighbour one base away suggests this may be a read error. The V gene is TRBV4-1, the J gene TRBJ2-3; perhaps TRBD2 as D (7 bases). This CDR3 spans 22 amino acids. Germline loops: CDR1 MGHRA, CDR2 YSYEKL. Trimming stripped 3 bases from V and 0 bases from J, with 31 bases between. The CDR3 here is CASSQGRGQGARGAISTDTQYF. CDR3 nucleotide sequence: TGCGCCAGCAGCCAGGGTAGGGGCCAAGGAGCTCGGGGGGCTATAAGCACAGATACGCAGTATTTT.

The sample holds many counts of this clonotype. The chain couples TRBV11-3 to TRBJ1-1; D unresolved. CDR1 and CDR2 from the germline V gene are SGHNT and YENEEA. The CDR3 runs to 13 residues. The germline V and J ends were trimmed by 6 bases and 1 base, with 9 bases remaining between them. CDR3 in amino acids: CASSSAWNTEAFF. The CDR3 DNA is TGTGCCAGCAGTTCCGCCTGGAACACTGAAGCTTTCTTT. The full variable domain, rest sourced from reference TRBV11-3 and TRBJ1-1, is EAGVVQSPRYKIIEKKQPVAFWCNPISGHNTLYWYLQNLGQGPELLIRYENEEAVDDSQLPKDRFSAERLKGVDSTLKIQPAELGDSAVYLCASSSAWNTEAFFGQGTRLTVV.

There are many counts of this clonotype. The chain links TRBV10-1 to TRBJ2-7, with a weak D call TRBD2 (5 bases). V lost 7 bases and J 5 bases, leaving 18 bases between the germline ends. Germline values: CDR1 WNHNN, CDR2 SYGVQD (reference sequence). This CDR3 is 14 amino acids long. CDR3 in amino acids: CASKGEGRSDEQYF. For the CDR3, the DNA is TGCGCCAGCAAGGGAGAGGGTCGATCAGACGAGCAGTACTTC.

This clonotype has ten or more counts. The chain is built from TRBV12-3 or TRBV12-4 and TRBJ2-1; 12 positions agree with TRBD2. The junction had 32 bases not matched to a gene; V was cut back by 10 bases and J by 4 bases. CDR3 length: 23 amino acids. CDR3 residues: CATTSSGSQEASGRGFLYNEQFF. The CDR3 DNA is TGTGCCACTACGAGCTCAGGATCACAGGAGGCTAGCGGGAGGGGTTTCTTATACAATGAGCAGTTCTTC.

This clonotype occurred many times. This chain uses TRBV7-9 with TRBJ1-5; D not resolved. The CDR3 length is 12 residues. Trimming cost V 7 bases and J 4 bases, with 8 bases left between them. CDR1 SEHNR and CDR2 FQNEAQ come from the germline V gene (reference sequence). CDR3 amino acids: CASNNGNQPQHF. For the CDR3, the DNA is TGTGCCAGCAATAACGGGAATCAGCCCCAGCATTTT.

This clonotype has ten or more counts. The gene calls are TRBV6-2 or TRBV6-3 and TRBJ2-3, with 8 bases identical to TRBD1. Germline CDR1 MNHEY, CDR2 SVGEGT. This CDR3 is built from 15 residues. J was trimmed by 0 bases and V by 3 bases; bases with no gene match: 2. CDR3 in DNA: TGTGCCAGCAGTTATGGGACAGGTAGCACAGATACGCAGTATTTT. Its translation: CASSYGTGSTDTQYF.

In its sample, this clonotype was seen once. The rearrangement joins TRBV19 to TRBJ2-3; 14 positions agree with TRBD2. This CDR3 contains 16 residues. Germline V lookup: CDR1 LNHDA, CDR2 SQIVND (reference sequence). The V and J ends lost 7 bases and 6 bases, in that order; junction bases with no gene match: 9. CDR3 bases: TGTGCCAGTACCAGGACTAGCGGGGGGCCGTGGGATACGCAGTATTTT. This codes for CASTRTSGGPWDTQYF.

V is TRBV10-3 and J is TRBJ2-1; D not certain. CDR3 length: 15 residues. Germline-derived CDR1 and CDR2 are ENHRY and SYGVKD. Trimming removed 10 bases at V and 7 bases at J, with 23 bases between. The CDR3 sequence: CATSSTETSRNEQFF. DNA of the CDR3: TGTGCCACCTCGTCAACAGAGACAAGCCGGAATGAGCAGTTCTTC.

This clonotype came up many times. V is TRBV7-8 and J is TRBJ2-1, with TRBD2 matching 10 bases. Germline loops: CDR1 SGHVS, CDR2 FQNEAQ. The CDR3 runs to 14 residues. The trim removed 9 bases at V and 3 bases at J, leaving 5 bases unmatched. CDR3 DNA: TGTGCCAGTGGGGGACTAGCGAACTACAATGAGCAGTTCTTC. Encoded protein: CASGGLANYNEQFF.

This clonotype was counted a few times. The CDR3 region is CASSFMTGNTEAFF. CDR3 in DNA: TGTGCCAGCAGCTTCATGACGGGGAACACTGAAGCTTTCTTT. V usage is TRBV7-9 and J usage is TRBJ1-1; D uncertain. CDR1 and CDR2 from the germline V gene are SEHNR and FQNEAQ (reference sequence). This CDR3 is 14 amino acids long. Trimming took 3 bases from V and 1 from J, leaving 9 bases between them.

The rearrangement links TRBV11-2 to TRBJ2-7, with D perhaps matching TRBD2 (6 bases). CDR1 SGHAT and CDR2 FQNNGV come from the germline V gene. This CDR3 is built from 11 residues. Deletions cut 11 bases from V and 1 base from J, with 9 bases between. This chain's CDR3 is CAWDSSYEQYF. CDR3 bases: TGTGCCTGGGACTCATCCTACGAGCAGTACTTC.

Turning to this clonotype: Germline is not matched at one junction end, which may reflect a read error. The rearrangement links TRBV7-2 to TRBJ2-1; D assignment may be TRBD1 or TRBD2 (7 bases each). From germline, CDR1 is SGHTA and CDR2 FQGNSA. This CDR3 has 14 residues. In DNA, the CDR3 is TGCGCCAGCAGCTTTTCAGGGGGGGTGAATGAGCAGTTCTTC. It specifies CASSFSGGVNEQFF.

V is TRBV19 and J is TRBJ2-1, with 8 bases that match TRBD1. The V gene's germline CDR1 is LNHDA and CDR2 SQIVND (reference sequence). J lost 4 bases, V lost 9 bases, and 5 bases had no gene match. The length of the CDR3 is 13 residues. CDR3 sequence (DNA): TGTGCCAGAAGTGGGACAGGTTACAATGAGCAGTTCTTC. Its translation: CARSGTGYNEQFF.

As concerns this clonotype: Possible read error: a much larger clone is one base away. No conserved phenylalanine or tryptophan ends this CDR3, so it is likely a read error. It is unclear where the CDR3 begins or ends on the DNA, so no DNA is shown, and the CDR3 is as TCRdb lists it. V usage is TRBV20-1 and J usage is TRBJ2-3; whether TRBD1, the table's D call, matches the DNA was not checked. The germline gives CDR1 DFQATT, CDR2 SNEGSKA (reference sequence). The CDR3 sequence runs 12 residues, both termini included. CDR3 sequence reads: CSARTGMKTQYL.

Of note for this clonotype: This likely traces to a read error, being one base from a far larger clone. The chain couples TRBV28 to TRBJ2-1, with TRBD2 matching over 7 bases. The germline V gene encodes CDR1 MDHEN and CDR2 SYDVKM. The trim removed 6 bases at V and 10 bases at J, leaving 9 bases unmatched. This CDR3 contains 13 residues. The chain's CDR3 is CASRVGGGYEQFF. CDR3 nucleotide sequence: TGTGCCAGCAGAGTCGGCGGGGGTTACGAGCAGTTCTTC.

In its sample, this clonotype was seen many times. The V gene is TRBV4-2, the J gene TRBJ2-2; D possibly corresponds to TRBD2 (5 bases). The CDR3 extends over 17 amino acids. CDR1 is LGHNA, CDR2 YNFKEQ, per germline. V lost 0 bases, J lost 5 bases, and 16 bases lay in between. As DNA, the CDR3 is TGTGCCAGCAGCCAAGACGTAACTTTGCCGGGGACCGGGGAGCTGTTTTTT. Translated: CASSQDVTLPGTGELFF.

Worth noting for this clonotype: It is likely a read error: a sequence one base away is far more abundant. V is TRBV7-3 and J is TRBJ2-3; 7 bases agree with TRBD1. V shed 5 bases, J shed 0 bases, and the junction held 5 bases outside the gene matches. The CDR3 spans 15 residues. Germline assignment: CDR1 SGHTA and CDR2 FQGTGA. As DNA, the CDR3 is TGTGCCAGCAGCCACGGGACAGCTAGCACAGATACGCAGTATTTT. It codes for CASSHGTASTDTQYF.

The chain joins TRBV27 to TRBJ2-5; D may be TRBD1 (5 bases). The V end was cut by 4 bases, the J end by 3 bases, with 12 bases between. Germline V gene sequence: CDR1 MNHEY, CDR2 SMNVEV (reference sequence). This CDR3 spans 14 amino acids. The CDR3 here is CASSYSGHKETQYF. CDR3 bases: TGTGCCAGCAGTTACAGTGGACACAAAGAGACCCAGTACTTC.

The rearrangement joins TRBV20-1 to TRBJ2-4, with D possibly being TRBD1 or TRBD2 (6 bases each). Germline V gives CDR1 DFQATT, CDR2 SNEGSKA (reference sequence). CDR3 length: 14 amino acids. V was shortened by 2 bases and J by 9 bases, with 17 bases between the two germline ends. In nucleotides, the CDR3 is TGCAGTGCTAGATCTGAAGGGGGGCAGGTCATTCAGTACTTC. Its protein product is CSARSEGGQVIQYF.

This clonotype has a count of ten or more. The DNA of the CDR3 is TGTGCCAGCAGCGCGAGCGGGATCTCTCTCAATGAGCAGTTCTTC. Its protein product is CASSASGISLNEQFF. The gene calls are TRBV9 and TRBJ2-1; 7 bases fit TRBD2. The CDR3 spans 15 residues. The V gene end was trimmed by 3 bases and the J gene end by 6 bases; junction bases not matched to a gene: 9. Germline CDR1 SGDLS, CDR2 YYNGEE.

This clonotype was detected many times. The chain uses TRBV29-1 and TRBJ1-1, with 7 positions matching TRBD1. The CDR3 contains 12 residues. V dropped 5 bases and J dropped 5; count of bases not matched to a gene: 5. CDR1 and CDR2 from the germline V gene are SQVTM and ANQGSEA. For the CDR3, the DNA is TGCAGCGTTCGGGACAGTTATACTGAAGCTTTCTTT. Encoded protein: CSVRDSYTEAFF.

This clonotype came up many times. The rearrangement uses TRBV7-6 and TRBJ2-1; 9 nucleotides match TRBD2. CDR3 length equals 15 residues. V gave up 1 base and J gave up 7 bases; unmatched junction bases: 5. The germline CDR1 and CDR2 sequences are SGHVS and FNYEAQ. As DNA, the CDR3 is TGTGCCAGCAGCTTAGGGGCGGGAGGGTGGAATGAGCAGTTCTTC. It translates to CASSLGAGGWNEQFF.

At least ten counts were recorded for this clonotype. The V gene is TRBV19, the J gene TRBJ1-1, with 8 bases lining up with TRBD1. Losses at the gene ends were 4 bases for V and 4 bases for J; bases not matched to a gene: 5. CDR3 length: 14 residues. Germline assignment: CDR1 LNHDA and CDR2 SQIVND (reference sequence). The CDR3 DNA reads TGTGCCAGTAGTAGACAGGGGCGGGGCACTGAAGCTTTCTTT. Translation: CASSRQGRGTEAFF.

This rearrangement joins TRBV27 to TRBJ2-7; no firm D call. CDR1 is MNHEY and CDR2 is SMNVEV in the germline V gene (reference sequence). The length of the CDR3 is 14 residues. The germline V and J ends were trimmed by 1 base and 3 bases, with 10 bases remaining between them. CDR3 amino acids: CASSLLNTVYEQYF. CDR3 DNA sequence: TGTGCCAGCAGTTTATTGAACACAGTCTACGAGCAGTACTTC.

This chain connects TRBV7-9 to TRBJ2-3; D may match TRBD1 or TRBD2 (7 bases each). The CDR3 spans 16 residues. The germline V gene has CDR1 SEHNR and CDR2 FQNEAQ (reference sequence). The V gene lost 5 bases and the J gene lost 9 bases, with 24 bases spanning the gap. For the CDR3, the DNA is TGTGCCAGCAGCCTAAGCCAGGGGGGGGCTGGGGGGACGCAGTATTTT. Its translation: CASSLSQGGAGGTQYF. The variable domain in full, with the rest retrieved from reference TRBV7-9 and TRBJ2-3, is DTGVSQNPRHKITKRGQNVTFRCDPISEHNRLYWYRQTLGQGPEFLTYFQNEAQLEKSRLLSDRFSAERPKGSFSTLEIQRTEQGDSAMYLCASSLSQGGAGGTQYFGPGTRLTVL.

This clonotype was seen ten or more times. CDR3 protein: CASSLLSGGGNEAFF. The CDR3 DNA follows: TGTGCCAGCAGCTTGTTATCCGGGGGCGGGAATGAAGCTTTCTTT. The rearrangement joins TRBV5-6 to TRBJ1-1; D is possibly TRBD1 (6 bases). The V and J ends lost 1 base and 7 bases respectively, with 17 bases between them. The CDR3 totals 15 residues. Germline V gene lookup returns CDR1 SGHDT and CDR2 YYEEEE.